The 3 T cell receptor beta chains below come from one sample, sequenced in a study of blood T cells in healthy people across ages. A second about 7 to 11 cycle PCR used barcoded and J-beta primers. TCRdb re-called the 5' RACE reads through MiXCR, storing one row per CDR3 protein. The table includes hundreds of thousands of distinct CDR3 sequences, approximately 31% detected once. Sequenced: blood. The receptors here all came from a woman older than 75 in good health.

The table lists this clonotype with a few counts. The chain couples TRBV5-6 to TRBJ2-1; 14 nucleotides agree with TRBD2. This CDR3 region has 15 residues. Germline CDR1 reads SGHDT; CDR2 reads YYEEEE. Trimming cost V 4 bases and J 10 bases; bases outside gene matches: 7. CDR3 nucleotides: TGTGCCAGCAGCCCCGGACTAGCGGGAGGAGGCGAGCAGTTCTTC. Residues: CASSPGLAGGGEQFF.

The table lists this clonotype with a few counts. The chain recombines TRBV24-1 with TRBJ2-3; 12 nucleotides align to TRBD2. The V segment lost 9 bases and the J segment 4 bases; nucleotides outside the gene matches: 4. This CDR3 has 14 amino acids. Germline-derived CDR1 and CDR2 are KGHDR and SFDVKD. CDR3 nucleotides: TGTGCCACCGGACTAGCGGGGAATCCAGATACGCAGTATTTT. Amino acids: CATGLAGNPDTQYF.

This clonotype was seen ten or more times. Sequence at one end of the junction differs from germline and may be a read error. The rearrangement uses TRBV13 and TRBJ1-5; TRBD1 agrees at 7 bases. Germline CDR1 reads PRHDT; CDR2 reads FYEKMQ (reference sequence). The CDR3 has 15 residues. The CDR3 protein is CASSLGQAINQPQHF. In nucleotides, the CDR3 is TGTGCCAGCAGCCTAGGACAGGCCATTAATCAGCCCCAGCATTTT.